The TCR beta chain under discussion was sequenced for a study of Ad26.COV2.S vaccination and SARS-CoV-2 variants. Treatment specified: some 19 received Ad26.COV2.S at low or high dose, single or two shots; about 5 received placebo; per-sample allocation not given. Samples came from day 63 after the first vaccine or placebo injection. The V gene's germline CDR1 is MNHEY and CDR2 SVGAGI. This CDR3 contains 14 residues. V shed 8 bases and J shed 4 bases, with 17 bases lying between them. Sequenced by immunoSEQ multiplex PCR; TCRdb stores in-frame clones only, minus some. The sample consists of under 600,000 clones, about nine tenths of them appearing once.

The sequence was obtained from a person aged 18-65 years who received the Ad26.COV2.S COVID-19 vaccine or a placebo. The sequencing used peripheral blood, collected in a trial of Ad26.COV2.S vaccine versus placebo. This chain joins TRBV6-5 and TRBJ1-1, with D possibly TRBD1 on 6 matching bases. For the CDR3, the DNA is TGTGCCAGCCGGCCGCGGGGGGCGGCCACTGAAGCTTTCTTT. Amino acid sequence: CASRPRGAATEAFF.